This T cell receptor (beta chain) was obtained from a study of T cells in Graves' hyperthyroidism and ophthalmopathy. Broader study findings: In blood, most of the thyroid clonotypes expanded above 0.001 were also present.

RNA transcripts provided the source from which TCR beta CDR3 regions were amplified. A first-round RT-PCR of the TCR CDR3 used the HTBI primer set. Via MiXCR, TCRdb re-called the multiplex PCR reads, giving one row per CDR3 protein. This table holds a few hundred thousand distinct CDR3 sequences, about a sixth found once. This clonotype was recorded many times. Antigen: not known. Hyperthyroidism had been newly diagnosed in patients aged 18 to 65, and its duration was under 2 months. This CDR3 comprises 11 residues. The ends were cut back, 4 bases at V and 5 bases at J, with 6 bases in the middle. CDR1 is SNHLY, CDR2 FYNNEI, per germline.

This sequence originates from a woman aged 45-60 years with Graves' hyperthyroidism. The J gene is TRBJ2-7, the V gene TRBV2; perhaps TRBD2 as D (5 bases). Sequencing input: blood. The CDR3 spells CASSGENEQYF. CDR3 DNA sequence: TGTGCCAGCAGTGGGGAGAACGAGCAGTACTTC.